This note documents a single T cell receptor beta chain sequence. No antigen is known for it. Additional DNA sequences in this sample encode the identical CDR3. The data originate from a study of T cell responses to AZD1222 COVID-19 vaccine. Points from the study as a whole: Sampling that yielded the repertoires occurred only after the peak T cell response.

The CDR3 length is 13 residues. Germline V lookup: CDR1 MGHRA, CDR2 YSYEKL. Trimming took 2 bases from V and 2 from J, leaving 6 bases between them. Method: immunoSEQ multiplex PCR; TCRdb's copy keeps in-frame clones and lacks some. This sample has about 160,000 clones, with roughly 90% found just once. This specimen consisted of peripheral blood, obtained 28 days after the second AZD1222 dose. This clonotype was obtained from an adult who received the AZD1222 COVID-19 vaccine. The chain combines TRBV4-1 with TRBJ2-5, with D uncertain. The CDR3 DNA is TGCGCCAGCAGCCAACTGCGGCAAGAGACCCAGTACTTC. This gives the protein CASSQLRQETQYF.